The T cell receptor beta chain described here comes from a study of PD-1 blockade in classical Hodgkin lymphoma. The method was immunoSEQ multiplex PCR; TCRdb's version includes in-frame clones alone and lacks a portion of them. The sample shows 100,000 to 120,000 clones, roughly 87% of them seen only once. The time point here: cycle 4 day 1 (C4D1), after five to seven weeks of nivolumab. Relapse was seen in all patients after autologous stem cell transplantation, and brentuximab vedotin exposure was variable. This clone was counted once. Its antigen remains unknown. This CDR3 is 17 amino acids long. Germline V lookup: CDR1 SGHDT, CDR2 YYEEEE. Trimming cost V 1 base and J 0 bases, with 15 bases left between them. Study-level results: Nivolumab initiated under 1 year post-ASCT led to patient exclusion.

The material sequenced was peripheral blood mononuclear cells (PBMCs), taken before the fourth cycle of nivolumab. This chain uses TRBV5-6 with TRBJ2-3; no clear D gene. The origin of this receptor is a human donor with classical Hodgkin lymphoma. CDR3 residues: CASSLWQSWMSTDTQYF. CDR3 bases: TGTGCCAGCAGCTTGTGGCAGTCGTGGATGAGCACAGATACGCAGTATTTT.